The rows below give T cell receptor beta chains drawn from one sample of a study of early T cells in non-severe SARS-CoV-2 infection. TCRdb redid the calling of the 5' RACE reads with MiXCR, one entry per CDR3 protein. Of roughly 61,000 distinct CDR3 sequences listed, 10% to 13% are singletons. Input material: whole blood. The receptors stem from an adult who was a healthcare worker with PCR-confirmed SARS-CoV-2 infection or an uninfected control (not recorded which). The CDR3 runs from the conserved cysteine through the conserved F or W. A D gene is named only where the DNA matches it firmly. Expanded clones are given a class, and other clones once, few, many or no size at all.

v_call: TRBV7-3; j_call: TRBJ2-2; d_call: TRBD1; clone_size: many; cdr3_nt: TGTGCCAGCAGCTTCGACAGGGGGACCGGGGAGCTGTTTTTT; cdr3_aa: CASSFDRGTGELFF
v_call: TRBV9; j_call: TRBJ1-6; d_call: TRBD1; clone_size: few; cdr3_nt: TGTGCCAGCAGCGTAGTAGGGACAGGGGGCTCACCCCTCCACTTT; cdr3_aa: CASSVVGTGGSPLHF
v_call: TRBV6-2/TRBV6-3; j_call: TRBJ2-5; d_call: NA; clone_size: many; cdr3_nt: TGTGCCACCTTTACATTCCTTCCGGGACCCCGGACGGAGACCCAGTACTTC; cdr3_aa: CATFTFLPGPRTETQYF
v_call: TRBV7-2; j_call: TRBJ2-2; d_call: NA; clone_size: many; cdr3_nt: TGTGCCAGCAGCTTCCTCGGTCCCACCGGGGAGCTGTTTTTT; cdr3_aa: CASSFLGPTGELFF
v_call: TRBV30; j_call: TRBJ1-1; d_call: TRBD1; clone_size: few; cdr3_nt: TGTGCCTGGCGAGGACAGGCCCTGGGCACTGAAGCTTTCTTT; cdr3_aa: CAWRGQALGTEAFF
v_call: TRBV29-1; j_call: TRBJ2-1; d_call: NA; clone_size: few; cdr3_nt: TGCAGCGTTGACGGGCAGTTCTTC; cdr3_aa: CSVDGQFF
v_call: TRBV7-2; j_call: TRBJ2-3; d_call: TRBD2; clone_size: many; cdr3_nt: TGTGCCAGCAGCAAAGGACTAGCGGTGTACACAGATACGCAGTATTTT; cdr3_aa: CASSKGLAVYTDTQYF
v_call: TRBV9; j_call: TRBJ1-4; d_call: TRBD1; clone_size: NA; cdr3_nt: TGTGCCAGCAGCCCTCAGACAGGGAAAGGTGAAAAACTGTTTTTT; cdr3_aa: CASSPQTGKGEKLFF
v_call: TRBV15; j_call: TRBJ1-1; d_call: NA; clone_size: NA; cdr3_nt: TGTGCCACCAGCCCCCTAGGAGGGGTTCTTGAAGCTTTCTTT; cdr3_aa: CATSPLGGVLEAFF
v_call: TRBV3-1; j_call: TRBJ1-4; d_call: NA; clone_size: NA; cdr3_nt: TGTGCCAGCAGCCAAGAGGGCCCGGGGCGAGAAAAACTGTTTTTT; cdr3_aa: CASSQEGPGREKLFF
v_call: TRBV12-5; j_call: TRBJ2-1; d_call: TRBD2; clone_size: many; cdr3_nt: TGTGCTAGTGGTTTGGTAATGACGGCTAGCGGGGGGTCCAACAATGAGCAGTTCTTC; cdr3_aa: CASGLVMTASGGSNNEQFF
v_call: TRBV5-6; j_call: TRBJ2-6; d_call: NA; clone_size: many; cdr3_nt: TGTGCCAGCAGCTTTCGGGGACCTCCAGACTCCTCTGGGGCCAACGTCCTGATTTTC; cdr3_aa: CASSFRGPPDSSGANVLIF
v_call: TRBV12-3/TRBV12-4; j_call: TRBJ1-3; d_call: NA; clone_size: few; cdr3_nt: TGTGCCAGCAGCGAACGGACAGTAAACTCTGGAAACACCATATATTTT; cdr3_aa: CASSERTVNSGNTIYF
v_call: TRBV29-1; j_call: TRBJ2-2; d_call: TRBD1; clone_size: many; cdr3_nt: TGCAGCGCCAAAACAGGGGTGGGCACCGGGGAGCTGTTTTTT; cdr3_aa: CSAKTGVGTGELFF
v_call: TRBV6-2/TRBV6-3; j_call: TRBJ2-1; d_call: TRBD2; clone_size: NA; cdr3_nt: TGTGCCAGCAGTTACACCACTAGCGGGGGAGGTGAGCAGTTCTTC; cdr3_aa: CASSYTTSGGGEQFF
v_call: TRBV11-2; j_call: TRBJ2-5; d_call: NA; clone_size: many; cdr3_nt: TGTGCCAGCAGCTTAGTTGGGGGCGGGTCCCAAGAGACCCAGTACTTC; cdr3_aa: CASSLVGGGSQETQYF
v_call: TRBV20-1; j_call: TRBJ2-5; d_call: TRBD1; clone_size: many; cdr3_nt: TGCAGTTCGGGACAGGGAGTTGTAGAGACCCAGTACTTC; cdr3_aa: CSSGQGVVETQYF
v_call: TRBV20-1; j_call: TRBJ2-7; d_call: NA; clone_size: few; cdr3_nt: TGCAGTGCCCGGGGGAGACCTGCTTTGTTAGGGGAGCAGTACTTC; cdr3_aa: CSARGRPALLGEQYF
v_call: TRBV20-1; j_call: TRBJ2-1; d_call: TRBD2; clone_size: few; cdr3_nt: TGCAGTGCTAGCGGGGGGGCCGGTGAGCAGTTCTTC; cdr3_aa: CSASGGAGEQFF
v_call: TRBV20-1; j_call: TRBJ2-4; d_call: NA; clone_size: few; cdr3_nt: TGCAGTGCCACTGGTCCGGGTTCCCTAGCCAAAAACATTCAGTACTTC; cdr3_aa: CSATGPGSLAKNIQYF
v_call: TRBV12-3/TRBV12-4; j_call: TRBJ2-6; d_call: NA; clone_size: many; cdr3_nt: TGTGCCAGCAGTTTGATGACGGGGTCCGGGGCCAACGTCCTGACTTTC; cdr3_aa: CASSLMTGSGANVLTF
v_call: TRBV2; j_call: TRBJ2-3; d_call: NA; clone_size: many; cdr3_nt: TGTGCCAGCAGAGTAGGGACAGATACGCAGTATTTT; cdr3_aa: CASRVGTDTQYF
v_call: TRBV4-3; j_call: TRBJ2-4; d_call: TRBD1; clone_size: NA; cdr3_nt: TGCGCCAGCAGCCAAGGCAGGGACAGAAAAAACATTCAGTACTTC; cdr3_aa: CASSQGRDRKNIQYF
v_call: TRBV24-1; j_call: TRBJ2-2; d_call: TRBD1; clone_size: many; cdr3_nt: TGTGCCACCAGTAGTACAGGGGGCTCGAACACCGGGGAGCTGTTTTTT; cdr3_aa: CATSSTGGSNTGELFF
v_call: TRBV12-3/TRBV12-4; j_call: TRBJ1-2; d_call: NA; clone_size: few; cdr3_nt: TGTGCCAGCAGTTTTACGGTCACTTATGGCTACACCTTC; cdr3_aa: CASSFTVTYGYTF
v_call: TRBV5-1; j_call: TRBJ2-2; d_call: TRBD2; clone_size: many; cdr3_nt: TGCGCCAGCAGCACCCGCCCGACGGGGGGGAACACCGGGGAGCTGTTTTTT; cdr3_aa: CASSTRPTGGNTGELFF
v_call: TRBV15; j_call: TRBJ2-5; d_call: NA; clone_size: many; cdr3_nt: TGTGCCACCAGCAGGACGACAGGATCGGGGGAGACCCAGTACTTC; cdr3_aa: CATSRTTGSGETQYF
v_call: TRBV3-1; j_call: TRBJ2-3; d_call: NA; clone_size: many; cdr3_nt: TGTGCCAGCAGCCGCCAATTGGCGGAGATCACAGATACGCAGTATTTT; cdr3_aa: CASSRQLAEITDTQYF
v_call: TRBV29-1; j_call: TRBJ1-2; d_call: NA; clone_size: NA; cdr3_nt: TGCAGCGTTGAATCTAACTATGGCTACACCTTC; cdr3_aa: CSVESNYGYTF
v_call: TRBV2; j_call: TRBJ2-1; d_call: NA; clone_size: many; cdr3_nt: TGTGCCAGCAGTGAAGCGCTCCTAGTGGGGAAGTTCTTC; cdr3_aa: CASSEALLVGKFF
v_call: TRBV19; j_call: TRBJ1-5; d_call: NA; clone_size: few; cdr3_nt: TGTGCCAGTACCGAAATCAGGGGTCAGCCCCAGCATTTT; cdr3_aa: CASTEIRGQPQHF
v_call: TRBV11-3; j_call: TRBJ2-1; d_call: NA; clone_size: many; cdr3_nt: TGTGCCAGCAGCCTTCGGTACGACGGCAATGAGCAGTTCTTC; cdr3_aa: CASSLRYDGNEQFF
v_call: TRBV11-2; j_call: TRBJ2-4; d_call: TRBD1; clone_size: few; cdr3_nt: TGTGCCAGCAGCCATCTCAACAGGGGAAGGGCCAAAAACATTCAGTACTTC; cdr3_aa: CASSHLNRGRAKNIQYF
v_call: TRBV6-6; j_call: TRBJ2-4; d_call: TRBD1; clone_size: few; cdr3_nt: TGTGCCAGCACCCGGACAGGGATAATACTAGCCAAAAACATTCAGTACTTC; cdr3_aa: CASTRTGIILAKNIQYF
v_call: TRBV2; j_call: TRBJ2-2; d_call: NA; clone_size: NA; cdr3_nt: TGTGCCAGCAGTCCCCCACAGGGTGCCGGGGAGCTGTTTTTT; cdr3_aa: CASSPPQGAGELFF
v_call: TRBV9; j_call: TRBJ1-1; d_call: NA; clone_size: few; cdr3_nt: TGTGCCAGCAGCGCCCCGGAAGGTGGGGTGAACACTGAAGCTTTCTTT; cdr3_aa: CASSAPEGGVNTEAFF
v_call: TRBV29-1; j_call: TRBJ1-5; d_call: NA; clone_size: many; cdr3_nt: TGCAGCGTCCGGGACGGCGGCAATCAGCCCCAGCATTTT; cdr3_aa: CSVRDGGNQPQHF
v_call: TRBV7-9; j_call: TRBJ2-7; d_call: NA; clone_size: few; cdr3_nt: TGTGCCAGCAGCTTAAGTGGACGCTCCTACGAGCAGTACTTC; cdr3_aa: CASSLSGRSYEQYF
v_call: TRBV11-3; j_call: TRBJ2-3; d_call: NA; clone_size: few; cdr3_nt: TGTGCCAGCAGCTCAAAAGAGACTCCCACAGATACGCAGTATTTT; cdr3_aa: CASSSKETPTDTQYF
v_call: TRBV20-1; j_call: TRBJ2-7; d_call: TRBD1; clone_size: NA; cdr3_nt: TGCAGTGCTAGCAAGACAGGGATCTCCTCCTACGAGCAGTACTTC; cdr3_aa: CSASKTGISSYEQYF
v_call: TRBV6-5; j_call: TRBJ2-5; d_call: TRBD1; clone_size: many; cdr3_nt: TGTGCCAGCAGTTACTCCCGGACAGGGGGCGAGACCCAGTACTTC; cdr3_aa: CASSYSRTGGETQYF
v_call: TRBV7-9; j_call: TRBJ2-3; d_call: NA; clone_size: many; cdr3_nt: TGTGCCAGCACCCTACCCCCCCCTATTGAGACAGATACGCAGTATTTT; cdr3_aa: CASTLPPPIETDTQYF
v_call: TRBV30; j_call: TRBJ2-6; d_call: NA; clone_size: many; cdr3_nt: TGTGCCTGGAGTGTACTAGGAACTGGGGCCAACGTCCTGACTTTC; cdr3_aa: CAWSVLGTGANVLTF
v_call: TRBV5-1; j_call: TRBJ2-5; d_call: NA; clone_size: many; cdr3_nt: TGCGCCAGCAGCTTGCAGGGAGTCGGAGAGACCCAGTACTTC; cdr3_aa: CASSLQGVGETQYF
v_call: TRBV29-1; j_call: TRBJ2-7; d_call: TRBD1; clone_size: NA; cdr3_nt: TGCAGCGTTTCCGGGACAGGGAGTGGAAGGCCGGCTGTCGAGCAGTACTTC; cdr3_aa: CSVSGTGSGRPAVEQYF
v_call: TRBV6-2/TRBV6-3; j_call: TRBJ1-1; d_call: NA; clone_size: NA; cdr3_nt: TGTGCCAGCAGTTACCCAGAGGAAGCTTTCTTT; cdr3_aa: CASSYPEEAFF
v_call: TRBV7-8; j_call: TRBJ2-2; d_call: NA; clone_size: NA; cdr3_nt: TGTGCCAGCAGCTTAAGGCTGGCCGGGGAGCTGTTTTTT; cdr3_aa: CASSLRLAGELFF